This entry is about one TCR beta chain. The CDR3 has 15 amino acids. CDR1 LNHNV and CDR2 YYDKDF come from the germline V gene (reference sequence). With 0 bases removed from V and 3 bases from J, the gap between germline ends came to 12 bases. This specimen belongs to a study of control samples from healthy donors and cancer patients. Assay used: immunoSEQ multiplex PCR; TCRdb lists only in-frame clones, some missing. In the table there are 150,000 to 200,000 clones, roughly 89% of which are singletons. This chain connects TRBV15 to TRBJ2-7; D gene unclear. The sequence was obtained from a woman under 40 in good health. The sample consisted of blood. Written as DNA, the CDR3 is TGTGCCACCAGCAGAGATCGAGTCAGGAGCTACGAGCAGTACTTC. Translation: CATSRDRVRSYEQYF. Based on the CDR3 plus reference TRBV15 and TRBJ2-7, the full variable domain is DAMVIQNPRYQVTQFGKPVTLSCSQTLNHNVMYWYQQKSSQAPKLLFHYYDKDFNNEADTPDNFQSRRPNTSFCFLDIRSPGLGDTAMYLCATSRDRVRSYEQYFGPGTRLTVT.